This T cell receptor (beta chain) originates from a study of siplizumab effects on memory and regulatory T cells. This clone occurred once. TCR templates numbering some 10^5 were assayed per sample. Measured with immunoSEQ multiplex PCR; TCRdb has only the in-frame clones, and not every one. The table records 100,000 or so clones, approximately 90% of them present only once. Trimming left V 4 bases short and J 3 bases short, with 7 bases between. This CDR3 is built from 12 residues. Germline V gene lookup returns CDR1 SGHRS and CDR2 YFSETQ. The sample comprised CD4+ T cells sorted from blood. This receptor was obtained from a human donor in good health. This chain uses TRBV5-1 with TRBJ1-1; D call uncertain. The CDR3 here is CASSKGHTEAFF. The CDR3 DNA is TGCGCCAGCAGCAAGGGTCACACTGAAGCTTTCTTT.